A single sample gave rise to the 10 T cell receptor beta chains below, sequenced in a study of shared clonotypes between healthy human individuals. Cells designated naive CD8 were CD45RO-negative and were positively selected for CCR7, with terminally differentiated effector memory CD45RA+ cells excluded. Measured with immunoSEQ multiplex PCR; TCRdb has only the in-frame clones, and not every one. Among about 820,000 clones listed, 90% to 95% were seen once. Source material: naive CD8+ T cells sorted from blood. These receptors came from a man aged 30-40 years in good health.

J is TRBJ2-1 and V is TRBV11-3; no firm D call. There are 16 residues in the CDR3. Trimming cost V 5 bases and J 8 bases, with 22 bases left between them. Germline V gene sequence: CDR1 SGHNT, CDR2 YENEEA. CDR3 in DNA: TGTGCCAGCAGCCCCTACCCAGGCGGATCTGAGGATGAGCAGTTCTTC. It encodes CASSPYPGGSEDEQFF.

This chain connects TRBV6-1 to TRBJ2-7; tentative D call: TRBD2 (6 bases). The CDR3 runs to 14 residues. The V and J ends lost 5 bases and 6 bases respectively, with 17 bases between them. The germline V gene has CDR1 MNHNS and CDR2 SASEGT. Here the CDR3 reads CASSLKVTGSEQYF. The CDR3 DNA is TGTGCCAGCAGTTTAAAGGTAACCGGGAGCGAGCAGTACTTC.

The chain joins TRBV11-2 to TRBJ2-1; unclear D gene. CDR1 SGHAT and CDR2 FQNNGV come from the germline V gene. V was cut by 6 bases and J by 7 bases, with 10 bases left in between. The CDR3 is 12 amino acids. DNA for the CDR3: TGTGCCAGCAGGGGAATTCAGAATGAGCAGTTCTTC. It yields the protein CASRGIQNEQFF.

This clone occurred a few times. This sequence joins TRBV29-1 and TRBJ1-4; D uncertain. CDR3 length equals 11 residues. The germline V gene has CDR1 SQVTM and CDR2 ANQGSEA. The CDR3 loop is CTGRDSEKLFF. CDR3 sequence (DNA): TGCACGGGGAGGGATTCTGAAAAACTGTTTTTT. The variable domain in full, completed from reference TRBV29-1 and TRBJ1-4, reads SAVISQKPSRDICQRGTSLTIQCQVDSQVTMMFWYRQQPGQSLTLIATANQGSEATYESGFVIDKFPISRPNLTFSTLTVSNMSPEDSSIYLCTGRDSEKLFFGSGTQLSVL.

This rearrangement joins TRBV27 to TRBJ2-1; TRBD2 matches at 15 bases. CDR1 MNHEY and CDR2 SMNVEV come from the germline V gene (reference sequence). The V segment lost 5 bases and the J segment 4 bases; nucleotides outside the gene matches: 6. This CDR3 spans 17 amino acids. The DNA of the CDR3 is TGTGCCAGCAGTCAGCGGACTAGCGGGAGGGGTTACAATGAGCAGTTCTTC. Its translation: CASSQRTSGRGYNEQFF.

This clone came up once. CDR3 sequence: CASSLAGTSGVYEQYF. CDR3 in DNA: TGTGCCAGCAGCTTAGCCGGGACTAGCGGGGTATACGAGCAGTACTTC. J is TRBJ2-7 and V is TRBV7-6; 13 bases fit TRBD2. The CDR3 spans 16 residues. The germline gives CDR1 SGHVS, CDR2 FNYEAQ. With V trimmed by 0 bases and J by 4 bases, 3 bases remained unmatched.

The gene calls are TRBV28 and TRBJ2-7, with D tentatively TRBD2 (7 bases). V was clipped by 6 bases and J by 3 bases, with 18 bases between them. The CDR3 spans 15 residues. Germline loops: CDR1 MDHEN, CDR2 SYDVKM. The CDR3: CASSPPGGSSYEQYF. The CDR3 nucleotides read TGTGCCAGCAGCCCTCCGGGGGGCAGTAGCTACGAGCAGTACTTC.

The chain is built from TRBV7-9 and TRBJ2-7; 7 bases line up with TRBD1. The CDR3 is made up of 12 amino acids. V dropped 4 bases and J dropped 5; count of bases not matched to a gene: 2. Germline V gene sequence: CDR1 SEHNR, CDR2 FQNEAQ (reference sequence). CDR3 coding DNA: TGTGCCAGCAGCTATGACAGGGACGAGCAGTACTTC. The encoded protein is CASSYDRDEQYF. The whole variable domain, filled in from reference TRBV7-9 and TRBJ2-7, reads DTGVSQNPRHKITKRGQNVTFRCDPISEHNRLYWYRQTLGQGPEFLTYFQNEAQLEKSRLLSDRFSAERPKGSFSTLEIQRTEQGDSAMYLCASSYDRDEQYFGPGTRLTVT.

V usage is TRBV7-2 and J usage is TRBJ2-1; D tentatively reads TRBD1 or TRBD2 (6 bases each). CDR3 length: 15 amino acids. Trimming pared 3 bases from V and 6 bases from J, leaving 15 bases between. Per the germline V gene, CDR1 is SGHTA and CDR2 is FQGNSA. This chain's CDR3 is CASSLGVGGGNEQFF. CDR3 nucleotides: TGTGCCAGCAGCTTGGGTGTCGGAGGGGGCAATGAGCAGTTCTTC.

The chain recombines TRBV29-1 with TRBJ1-1; D gene ambiguous. Germline values: CDR1 SQVTM, CDR2 ANQGSEA. The CDR3 has 12 amino acids. V shed 1 base and J shed 6 bases, with 9 bases lying between them. The CDR3 loop reads CSVEVGLAEAFF. CDR3 bases: TGCAGCGTTGAAGTAGGGTTAGCTGAAGCTTTCTTT.